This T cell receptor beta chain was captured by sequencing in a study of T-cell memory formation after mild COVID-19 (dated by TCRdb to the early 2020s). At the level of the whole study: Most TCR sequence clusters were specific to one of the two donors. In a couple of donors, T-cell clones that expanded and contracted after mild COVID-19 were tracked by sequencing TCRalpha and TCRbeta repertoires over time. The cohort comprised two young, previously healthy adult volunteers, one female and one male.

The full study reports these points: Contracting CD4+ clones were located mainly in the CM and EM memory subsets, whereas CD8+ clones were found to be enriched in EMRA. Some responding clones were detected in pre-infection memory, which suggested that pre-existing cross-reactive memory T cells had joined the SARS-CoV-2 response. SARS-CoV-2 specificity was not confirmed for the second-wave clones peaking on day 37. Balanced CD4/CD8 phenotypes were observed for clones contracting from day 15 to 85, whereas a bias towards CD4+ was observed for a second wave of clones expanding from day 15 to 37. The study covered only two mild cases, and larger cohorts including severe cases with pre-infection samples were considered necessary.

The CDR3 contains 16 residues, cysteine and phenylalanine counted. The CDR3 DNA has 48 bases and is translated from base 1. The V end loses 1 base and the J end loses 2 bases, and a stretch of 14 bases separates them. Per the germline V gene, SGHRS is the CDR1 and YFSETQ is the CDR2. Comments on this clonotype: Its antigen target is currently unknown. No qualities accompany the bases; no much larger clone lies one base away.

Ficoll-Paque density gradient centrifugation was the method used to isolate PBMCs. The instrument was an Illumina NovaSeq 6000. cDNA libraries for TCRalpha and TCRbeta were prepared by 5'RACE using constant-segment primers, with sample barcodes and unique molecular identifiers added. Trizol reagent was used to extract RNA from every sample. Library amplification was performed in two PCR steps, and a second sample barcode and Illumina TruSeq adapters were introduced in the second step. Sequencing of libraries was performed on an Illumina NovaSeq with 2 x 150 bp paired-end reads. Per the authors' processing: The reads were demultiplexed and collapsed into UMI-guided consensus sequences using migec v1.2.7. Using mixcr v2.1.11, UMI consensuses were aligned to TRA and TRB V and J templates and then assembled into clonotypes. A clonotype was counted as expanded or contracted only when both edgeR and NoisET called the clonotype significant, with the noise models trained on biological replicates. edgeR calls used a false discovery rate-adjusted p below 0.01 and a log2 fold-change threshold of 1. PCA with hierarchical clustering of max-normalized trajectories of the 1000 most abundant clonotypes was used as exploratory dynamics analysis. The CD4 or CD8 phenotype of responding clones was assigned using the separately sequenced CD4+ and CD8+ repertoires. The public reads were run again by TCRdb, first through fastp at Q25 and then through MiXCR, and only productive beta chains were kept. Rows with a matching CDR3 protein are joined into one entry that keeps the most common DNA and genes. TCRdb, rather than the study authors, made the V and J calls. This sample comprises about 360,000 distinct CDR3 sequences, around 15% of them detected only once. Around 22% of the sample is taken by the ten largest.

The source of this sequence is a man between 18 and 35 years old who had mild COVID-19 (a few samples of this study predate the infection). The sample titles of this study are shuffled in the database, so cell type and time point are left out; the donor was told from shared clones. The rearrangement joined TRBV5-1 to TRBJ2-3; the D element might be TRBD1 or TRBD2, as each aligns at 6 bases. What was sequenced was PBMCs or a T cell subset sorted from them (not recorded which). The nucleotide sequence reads TGCGCCAGCAGCTTGAGGGGGGTAGCCGTCACAGATACGCAGTATTTT. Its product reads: CASSLRGVAVTDTQYF.